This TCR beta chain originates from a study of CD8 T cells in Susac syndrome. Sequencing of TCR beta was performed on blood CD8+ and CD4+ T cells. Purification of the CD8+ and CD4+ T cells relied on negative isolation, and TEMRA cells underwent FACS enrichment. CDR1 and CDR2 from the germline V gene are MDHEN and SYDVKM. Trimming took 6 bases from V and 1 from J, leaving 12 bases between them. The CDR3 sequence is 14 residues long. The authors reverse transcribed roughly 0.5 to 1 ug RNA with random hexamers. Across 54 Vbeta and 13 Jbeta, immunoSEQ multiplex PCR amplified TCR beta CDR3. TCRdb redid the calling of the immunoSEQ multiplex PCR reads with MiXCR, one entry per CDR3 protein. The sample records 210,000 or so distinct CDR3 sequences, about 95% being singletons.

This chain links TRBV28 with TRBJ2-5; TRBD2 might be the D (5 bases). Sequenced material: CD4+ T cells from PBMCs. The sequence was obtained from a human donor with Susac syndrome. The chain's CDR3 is CASSPRGLQETQYF. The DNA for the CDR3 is TGTGCCAGCAGCCCCCGAGGACTCCAAGAGACCCAGTACTTC.